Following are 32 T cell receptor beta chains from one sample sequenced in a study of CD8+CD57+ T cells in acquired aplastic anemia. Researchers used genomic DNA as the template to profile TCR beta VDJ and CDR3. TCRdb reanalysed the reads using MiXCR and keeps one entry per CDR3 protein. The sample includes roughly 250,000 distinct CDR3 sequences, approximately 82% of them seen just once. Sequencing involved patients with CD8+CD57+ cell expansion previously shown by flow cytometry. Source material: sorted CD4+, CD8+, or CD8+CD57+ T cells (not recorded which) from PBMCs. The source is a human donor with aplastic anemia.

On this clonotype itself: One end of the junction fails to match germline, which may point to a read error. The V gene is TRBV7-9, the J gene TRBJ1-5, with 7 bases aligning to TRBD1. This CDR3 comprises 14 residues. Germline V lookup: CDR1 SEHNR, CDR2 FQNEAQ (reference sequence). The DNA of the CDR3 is TGTGCCAGCAGCTTGGATCCAGACGGGACAGCCCTGCACTTT. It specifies CASSLDPDGTALHF.

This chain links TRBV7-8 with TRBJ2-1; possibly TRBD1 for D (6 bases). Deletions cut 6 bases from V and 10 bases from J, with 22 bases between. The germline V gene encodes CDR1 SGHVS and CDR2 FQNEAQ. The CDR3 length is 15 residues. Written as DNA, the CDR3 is TGTGCCAGCAGGCCTGCCGGGACAACGGGCGGGGAGCAGTTCTTC. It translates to CASRPAGTTGGEQFF.

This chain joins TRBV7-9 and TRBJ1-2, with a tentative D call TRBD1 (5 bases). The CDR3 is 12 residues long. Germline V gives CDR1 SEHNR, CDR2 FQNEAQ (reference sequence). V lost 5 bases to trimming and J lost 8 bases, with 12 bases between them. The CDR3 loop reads CASSPTGYGYTF. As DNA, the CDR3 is TGTGCCAGCAGCCCTACAGGTTACGGCTACACCTTC.

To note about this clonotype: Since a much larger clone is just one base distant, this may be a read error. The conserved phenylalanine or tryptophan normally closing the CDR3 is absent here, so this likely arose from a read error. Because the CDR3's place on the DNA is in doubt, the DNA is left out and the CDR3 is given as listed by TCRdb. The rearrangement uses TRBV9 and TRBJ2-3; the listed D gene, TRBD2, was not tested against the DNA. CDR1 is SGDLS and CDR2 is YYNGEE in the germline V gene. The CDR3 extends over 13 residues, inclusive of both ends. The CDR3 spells CASSVYRNSYNEL.

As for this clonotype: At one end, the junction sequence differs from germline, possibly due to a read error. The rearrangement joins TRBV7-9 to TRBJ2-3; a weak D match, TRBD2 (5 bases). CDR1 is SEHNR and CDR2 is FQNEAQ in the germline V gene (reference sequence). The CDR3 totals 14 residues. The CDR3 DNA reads TGTGCCAGCAGCTTAGCAGGAGGTGAGCATACTCTGTGTTTT. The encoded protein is CASSLAGGEHTLCF.

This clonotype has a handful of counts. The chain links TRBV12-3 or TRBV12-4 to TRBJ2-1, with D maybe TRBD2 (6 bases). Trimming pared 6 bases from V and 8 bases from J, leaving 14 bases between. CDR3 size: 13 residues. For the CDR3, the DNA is TGTGCCAGCAGCCGTGGGGGGATCCATGAGCAGTTCTTC. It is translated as CASSRGGIHEQFF.

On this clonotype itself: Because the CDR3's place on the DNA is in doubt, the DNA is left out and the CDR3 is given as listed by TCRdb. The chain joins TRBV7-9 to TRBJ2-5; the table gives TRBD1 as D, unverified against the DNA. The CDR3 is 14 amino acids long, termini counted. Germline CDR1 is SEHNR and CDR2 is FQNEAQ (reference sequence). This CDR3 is CAGQGARDHQYFGF.

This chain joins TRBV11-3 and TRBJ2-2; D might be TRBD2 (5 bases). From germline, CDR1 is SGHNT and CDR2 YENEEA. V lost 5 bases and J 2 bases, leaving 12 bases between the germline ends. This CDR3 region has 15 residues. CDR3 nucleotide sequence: TGTGCCAGCAGCGTATGGGCGGGTAACACCGGGGAGCTGTTTTTT. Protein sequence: CASSVWAGNTGELFF.

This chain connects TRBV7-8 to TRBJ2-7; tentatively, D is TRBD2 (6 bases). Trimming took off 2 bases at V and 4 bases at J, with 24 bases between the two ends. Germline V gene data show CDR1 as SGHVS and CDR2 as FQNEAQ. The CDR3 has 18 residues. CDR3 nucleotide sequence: TGTGCCAGCAGCTTACAGGGAGGTGCCGATACCCAGTCTTACGAGCAGTACGTC. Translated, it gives CASSLQGGADTQSYEQYV.

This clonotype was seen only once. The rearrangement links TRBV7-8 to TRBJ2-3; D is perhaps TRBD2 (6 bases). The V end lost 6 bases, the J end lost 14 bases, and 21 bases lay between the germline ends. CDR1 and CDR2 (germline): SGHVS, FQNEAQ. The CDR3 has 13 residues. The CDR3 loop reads CASRDGGTPTTYF. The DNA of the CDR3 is TGTGCCAGCAGGGACGGGGGAACTCCCACGACGTATTTT. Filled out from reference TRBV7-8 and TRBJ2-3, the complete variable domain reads GAGVSQSPRYKVAKRGQDVALRCDPISGHVSLFWYQQALGQGPEFLTYFQNEAQLDKSGLPSDRFFAERPEGSVSTLKIQRTQQEDSAVYLCASRDGGTPTTYFGPGTRLTVL.

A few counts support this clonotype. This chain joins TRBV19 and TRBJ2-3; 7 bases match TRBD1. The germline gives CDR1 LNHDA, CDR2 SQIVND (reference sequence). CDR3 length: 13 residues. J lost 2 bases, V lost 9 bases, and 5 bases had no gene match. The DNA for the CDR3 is TGTGCCAGCCGACAGGGTAACACAGATACGCAGTATTTT. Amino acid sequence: CASRQGNTDTQYF.

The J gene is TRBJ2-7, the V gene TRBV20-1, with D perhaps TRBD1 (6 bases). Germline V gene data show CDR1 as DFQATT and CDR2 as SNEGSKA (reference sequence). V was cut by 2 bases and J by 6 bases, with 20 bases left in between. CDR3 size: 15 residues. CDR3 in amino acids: CSARKTLSGTSEQYF. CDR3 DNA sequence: TGCAGTGCTAGAAAAACTCTATCCGGGACATCCGAGCAGTACTTC.

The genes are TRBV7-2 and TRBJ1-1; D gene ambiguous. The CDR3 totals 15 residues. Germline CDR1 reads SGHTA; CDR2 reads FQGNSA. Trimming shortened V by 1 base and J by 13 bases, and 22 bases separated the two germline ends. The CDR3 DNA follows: TGTGCCAGCAGCTTAGATCGGAGTGCTAACACGGGCAGTTTCTTT. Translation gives CASSLDRSANTGSFF.

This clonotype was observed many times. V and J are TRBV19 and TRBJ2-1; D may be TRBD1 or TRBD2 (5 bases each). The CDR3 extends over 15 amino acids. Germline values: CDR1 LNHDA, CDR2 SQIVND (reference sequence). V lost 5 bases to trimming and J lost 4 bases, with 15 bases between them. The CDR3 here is CASSVSGTFYNEQFF. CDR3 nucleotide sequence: TGTGCCAGTAGTGTCTCAGGGACCTTTTACAATGAGCAGTTCTTC.

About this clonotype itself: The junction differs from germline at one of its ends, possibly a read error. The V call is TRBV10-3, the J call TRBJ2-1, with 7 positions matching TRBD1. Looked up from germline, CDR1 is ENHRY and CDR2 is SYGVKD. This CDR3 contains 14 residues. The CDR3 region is CAISQGDLNNQQFF. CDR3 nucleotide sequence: TGTGCCATCAGCCAGGGGGACCTTAACAATCAGCAGTTCTTC.

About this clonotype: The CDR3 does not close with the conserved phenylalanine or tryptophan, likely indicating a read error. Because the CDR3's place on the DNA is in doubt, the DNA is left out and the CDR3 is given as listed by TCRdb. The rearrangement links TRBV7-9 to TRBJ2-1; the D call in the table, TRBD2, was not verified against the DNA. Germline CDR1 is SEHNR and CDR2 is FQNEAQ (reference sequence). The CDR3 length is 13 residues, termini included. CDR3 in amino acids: CASSFQRSGGHFE.

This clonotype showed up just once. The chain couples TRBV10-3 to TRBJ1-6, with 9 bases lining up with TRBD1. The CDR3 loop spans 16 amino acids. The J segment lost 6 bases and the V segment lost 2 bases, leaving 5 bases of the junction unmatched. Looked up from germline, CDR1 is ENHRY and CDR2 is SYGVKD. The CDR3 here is CAISETAGQGNSPLHF. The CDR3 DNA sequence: TGTGCCATCAGTGAGACGGCGGGACAGGGTAATTCACCCCTCCACTTT.

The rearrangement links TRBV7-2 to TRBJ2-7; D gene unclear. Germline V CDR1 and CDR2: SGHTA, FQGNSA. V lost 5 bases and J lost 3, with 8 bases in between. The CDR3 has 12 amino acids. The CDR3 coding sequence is TGTGCCAGCAGCCAAGATGGCTACGAGCAGTACTTC. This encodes CASSQDGYEQYF. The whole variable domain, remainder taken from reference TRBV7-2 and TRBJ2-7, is GAGVSQSPSNKVTEKGKDVELRCDPISGHTALYWYRQSLGQGLEFLIYFQGNSAPDKSGLPSDRFSAERTGGSVSTLTIQRTQQEDSAVYLCASSQDGYEQYFGPGTRLTVT.

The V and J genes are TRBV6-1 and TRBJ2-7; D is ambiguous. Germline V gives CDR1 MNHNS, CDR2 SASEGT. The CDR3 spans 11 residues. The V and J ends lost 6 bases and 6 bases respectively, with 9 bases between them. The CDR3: CASSHQREQYF. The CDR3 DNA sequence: TGTGCCAGCAGCCATCAGCGCGAGCAGTACTTC.

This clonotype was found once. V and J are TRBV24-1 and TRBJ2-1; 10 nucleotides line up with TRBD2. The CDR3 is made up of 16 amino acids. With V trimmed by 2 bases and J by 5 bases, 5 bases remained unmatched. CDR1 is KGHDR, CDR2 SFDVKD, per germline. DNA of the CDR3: TGTGCCACCAGTGATTCACTAGCGGGGTGGCACAATGAGCAGTTCTTC. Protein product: CATSDSLAGWHNEQFF.

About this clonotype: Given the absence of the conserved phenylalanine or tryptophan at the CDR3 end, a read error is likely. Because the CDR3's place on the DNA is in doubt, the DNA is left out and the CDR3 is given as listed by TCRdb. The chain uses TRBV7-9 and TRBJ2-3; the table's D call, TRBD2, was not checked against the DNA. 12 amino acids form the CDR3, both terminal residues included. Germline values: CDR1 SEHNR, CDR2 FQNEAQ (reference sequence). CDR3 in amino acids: CASSFQRSGGAM.

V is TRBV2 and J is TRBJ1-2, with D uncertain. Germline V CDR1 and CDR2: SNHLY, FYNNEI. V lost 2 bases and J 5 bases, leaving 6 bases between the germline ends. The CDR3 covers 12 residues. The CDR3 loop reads CASSELTYGYTF. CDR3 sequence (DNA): TGTGCCAGCAGTGAACTTACGTATGGCTACACCTTC.

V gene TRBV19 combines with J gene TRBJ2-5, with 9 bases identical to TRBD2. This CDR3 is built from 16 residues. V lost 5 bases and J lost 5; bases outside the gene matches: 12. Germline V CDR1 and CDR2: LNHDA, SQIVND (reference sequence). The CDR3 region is CASSFASGERGETQYF. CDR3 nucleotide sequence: TGTGCCAGTAGTTTCGCTAGCGGGGAGAGAGGTGAGACCCAGTACTTC.

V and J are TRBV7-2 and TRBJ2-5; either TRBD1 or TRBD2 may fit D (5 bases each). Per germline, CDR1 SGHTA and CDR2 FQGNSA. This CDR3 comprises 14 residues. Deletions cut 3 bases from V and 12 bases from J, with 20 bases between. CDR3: CASSLRGVDESEYF. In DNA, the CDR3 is TGTGCCAGCAGCTTGAGAGGGGTCGACGAGTCTGAGTACTTC.

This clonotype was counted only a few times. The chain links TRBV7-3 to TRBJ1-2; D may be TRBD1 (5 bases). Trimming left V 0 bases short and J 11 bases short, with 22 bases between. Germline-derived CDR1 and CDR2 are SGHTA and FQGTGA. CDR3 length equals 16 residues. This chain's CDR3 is CASSLTKRGYYNEYTF. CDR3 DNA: TGTGCCAGCAGCTTAACGAAGCGGGGGTACTACAATGAGTACACCTTC.

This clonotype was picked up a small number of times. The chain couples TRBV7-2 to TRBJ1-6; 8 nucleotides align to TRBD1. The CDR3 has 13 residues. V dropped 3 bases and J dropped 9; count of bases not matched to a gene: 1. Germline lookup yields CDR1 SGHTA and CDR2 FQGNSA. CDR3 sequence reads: CASSLTGASPLHF. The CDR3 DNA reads TGTGCCAGCAGCTTGACAGGGGCTTCACCCCTCCACTTT.

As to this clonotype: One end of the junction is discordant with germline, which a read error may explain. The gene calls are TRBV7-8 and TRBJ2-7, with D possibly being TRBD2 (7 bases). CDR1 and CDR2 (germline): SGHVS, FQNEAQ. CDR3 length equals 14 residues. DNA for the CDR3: TGTGCCAGCAGCTTAGCGGGGCTAGGGGGGGAGCCCCAGTTC. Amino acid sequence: CASSLAGLGGEPQF.

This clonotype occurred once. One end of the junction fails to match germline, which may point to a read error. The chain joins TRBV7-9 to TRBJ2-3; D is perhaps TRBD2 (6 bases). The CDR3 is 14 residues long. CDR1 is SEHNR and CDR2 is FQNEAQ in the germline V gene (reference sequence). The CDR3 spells CASSLAGGSEANVF. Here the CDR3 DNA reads TGTGCCAGCAGCTTAGCGGGAGGCTCCGAGGCCAACGTCTTT.

CDR3 protein: CASSSTTGAGGYTF. In DNA, the CDR3 is TGTGCCAGCAGCTCCACTACAGGGGCAGGAGGCTACACCTTC. The genes are TRBV7-2 and TRBJ1-2; 7 bases map to TRBD1. CDR1 is SGHTA, CDR2 FQGNSA, per germline. The CDR3 spans 14 residues. Trimming took 4 bases from V and 8 from J; bases not matched to a gene: 10.

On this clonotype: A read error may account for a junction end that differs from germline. In DNA, the CDR3 is TGTGCCACCTTGGCAGGGGATACCGGGCCGCTGTTCTTT. Its translation: CATLAGDTGPLFF. J is TRBJ1-6 and V is TRBV24-1, with D maybe TRBD1 (6 bases). The CDR3 is made up of 13 amino acids. Germline V gene lookup returns CDR1 KGHDR and CDR2 SFDVKD.

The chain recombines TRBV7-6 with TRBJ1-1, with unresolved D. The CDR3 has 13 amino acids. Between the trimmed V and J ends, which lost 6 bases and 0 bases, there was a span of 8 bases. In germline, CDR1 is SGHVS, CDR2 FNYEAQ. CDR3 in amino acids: CASRNGVNTEAFF. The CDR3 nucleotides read TGTGCCAGCAGGAACGGAGTGAACACTGAAGCTTTCTTT.

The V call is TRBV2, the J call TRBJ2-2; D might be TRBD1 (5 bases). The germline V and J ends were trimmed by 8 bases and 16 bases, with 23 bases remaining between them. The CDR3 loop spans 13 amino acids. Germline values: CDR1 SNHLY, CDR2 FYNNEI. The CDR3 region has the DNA TGTGCCAGCGGGGAAGGGGCCACCGATACGCAGTTTTTT. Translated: CASGEGATDTQFF.